This T cell receptor beta chain was profiled in a study of T cell responses to AZD1222 COVID-19 vaccine. Broader study findings: There were vaccine-associated CD4 TCRs across spike, dominant at 160-218 and 743-854. Among spike-specific TCRs, nearly half reportedly target unmutated variant regions.

Notes on this clone: The antigen remains undetermined.

Germline CDR1 reads MNHEY; CDR2 reads SVGAGI. This CDR3 has 14 residues. Trimming shortened V by 2 bases and J by 6 bases, and 8 bases separated the two germline ends. TCRdb's copy holds only in-frame clones and misses some; the assay was immunoSEQ multiplex PCR. The sample yields around 130,000 clones, 88% seen once. The receptor comes from an adult in good health. The input for sequencing was peripheral blood, taken on day 0 of AZD1222 vaccination. This chain connects TRBV6-5 to TRBJ1-6; the D is unclear. CDR3 sequence (DNA): TGTGCCAGCAGTTACGGGGTATCTAATTCACCCCTCCACTTT. Translated, it gives CASSYGVSNSPLHF.